The 4 T cell receptor beta chains below come from one sample, sequenced in a study of blood T cells in healthy people across ages. Then a second PCR, running about 6 to 11 cycles, was carried out with a sample-barcoded 5' primer and a J-beta primer mix. TCRdb reprocessed the 5' RACE reads via MiXCR and lists one record per CDR3 protein. The sample lists around 1.5 million distinct CDR3 sequences; 55% to 75% were seen once. The sample taken for sequencing was blood. The receptors come from a man aged 18 to 29 in good health.

This clonotype was counted many times. The chain is built from TRBV14 and TRBJ1-6; a possible D gene is TRBD1 (5 bases). This CDR3 is built from 14 residues. Trimming took off 4 bases at V and 8 bases at J, with 12 bases between the two ends. Germline-derived CDR1 and CDR2 are SGHDN and FVKESK. CDR3 protein: CASSLLGRDSPLHF. CDR3 nucleotide sequence: TGTGCCAGCAGCCTCCTTGGCAGGGATTCACCCCTCCACTTT.

This clonotype was counted only a few times. DNA for the CDR3: TGTGCCAGCAGCGGACAGGGTGGTGAAAAAGAGACCCAGTACTTC. Residues: CASSGQGGEKETQYF. The chain combines TRBV7-9 with TRBJ2-5; 8 nucleotides agree with TRBD1. CDR1 and CDR2 from the germline V gene are SEHNR and FQNEAQ (reference sequence). With 5 bases clipped from V and 3 bases from J, the junction kept 8 bases outside the gene matches. The CDR3 spans 15 residues.

The rearrangement links TRBV4-1 to TRBJ2-3; D gene ambiguous. This CDR3 is 15 amino acids long. Germline V gene data show CDR1 as MGHRA and CDR2 as YSYEKL. With 1 base removed from V and 0 bases from J, the gap between germline ends came to 8 bases. CDR3 bases: TGCGCCAGCAGCCAAGGTGTCCCTAGCACAGATACGCAGTATTTT. Amino acid sequence: CASSQGVPSTDTQYF.

This clonotype was recorded once. The genes are TRBV4-2 and TRBJ2-5; 7 nucleotides agree with TRBD2. Germline loops: CDR1 LGHNA, CDR2 YNFKEQ. The J segment lost 5 bases and the V segment lost 4 bases, leaving 10 bases of the junction unmatched. The CDR3 runs 15 residues. CDR3 in amino acids: CASSPYGGVGETQYF. CDR3 sequence (DNA): TGTGCCAGCAGCCCGTATGGGGGGGTTGGGGAGACCCAGTACTTC.